These 20 T cell receptor beta chains were sequenced from one sample in a study of blood T cell repertoires in COVID-19. Using immunoSEQ multiplex PCR, the repertoire was profiled, and TCRdb retains in-frame clones only, with some absent. The sample has 230,000 or so clones, more than 75% seen once; the top ten hold roughly 2%. Sequencing was performed on peripheral blood. Receptor source: a man aged 35 to 55 with active or convalescent COVID-19.

A single count supports this clone. This chain uses TRBV5-8 with TRBJ2-3; TRBD2 matches 9 bases. Germline CDR1 is SGHTS and CDR2 is YDEGEE. CDR3 length: 17 amino acids. Unmatched junction bases numbered 5, after V lost 0 bases and J lost 0 bases. This CDR3 reads CASSLGAGGPSTDTQYF. DNA of the CDR3: TGTGCCAGCAGCTTGGGAGCGGGGGGACCTAGCACAGATACGCAGTATTTT.

The rearrangement uses TRBV27 and TRBJ1-6; 9 nucleotides match TRBD1. The CDR3 contains 15 residues. The V segment lost 2 bases and the J segment 9 bases; nucleotides outside the gene matches: 5. In germline, CDR1 is MNHEY, CDR2 SMNVEV (reference sequence). CDR3 DNA: TGTGCCAGCAGTTTAGGGGGGACAGGGCCTTCACCCCTCCACTTT. This translates into CASSLGGTGPSPLHF.

This sequence joins TRBV14 and TRBJ2-1, with 11 bases lining up with TRBD2. Germline lookup yields CDR1 SGHDN and CDR2 FVKESK. After removal of 1 base from V and 5 bases from J, the junction contained 16 bases not matched to a gene. The CDR3 has 20 amino acids. CDR3 amino acids: CASSQGVTSGIHHKNNEQFF. CDR3 nucleotide sequence: TGTGCCAGCAGCCAAGGGGTGACTAGCGGGATACATCATAAGAACAATGAGCAGTTCTTC.

V and J are TRBV11-2 and TRBJ1-1, with D hard to call. V was clipped by 0 bases and J by 1 base, with 12 bases between them. The CDR3 is made up of 16 amino acids. Germline V CDR1 and CDR2: SGHAT, FQNNGV. CDR3 in DNA: TGTGCCAGCAGCTTAGAGTCTATTAACAGGAACACTGAAGCTTTCTTT. Translating gives CASSLESINRNTEAFF. The entire variable domain, with the rest obtained from reference TRBV11-2 and TRBJ1-1, is as follows: EAGVAQSPRYKIIEKRQSVAFWCNPISGHATLYWYQQILGQGPKLLIQFQNNGVVDDSQLPKDRFSAERLKGVDSTLKIQPAKLEDSAVYLCASSLESINRNTEAFFGQGTRLTVV.

The rearrangement uses TRBV28 and TRBJ1-2; D perhaps matches TRBD1 (5 bases). V was clipped by 2 bases and J by 1 base, with 5 bases between them. This CDR3 comprises 13 residues. Germline CDR1 and CDR2: MDHEN and SYDVKM. The CDR3 nucleotides are TGTGCCAGCAGTTTAAGGGGTAACTATGGCTACACCTTC. The encoded protein is CASSLRGNYGYTF.

The chain combines TRBV11-2 with TRBJ1-2; the D is unclear. Trimming took 2 bases from V and 7 from J, leaving 8 bases between them. This CDR3 spans 12 amino acids. Looked up from germline, CDR1 is SGHAT and CDR2 is FQNNGV. CDR3 residues: CASSLTGSGYTF. The CDR3 DNA sequence: TGTGCCAGCAGCTTAACGGGGAGTGGCTACACCTTC.

V and J are TRBV4-2 and TRBJ1-5; no clear D gene. CDR3 length: 13 amino acids. Germline CDR1 and CDR2: LGHNA and YNFKEQ. Trimming pared 1 base from V and 6 bases from J, leaving 7 bases between. The DNA of the CDR3 is TGTGCCAGCAGCCAAGGGGAGGCTCAGCCCCAGCATTTT. Encoded protein: CASSQGEAQPQHF.

This chain connects TRBV7-8 to TRBJ1-6; 7 bases map to TRBD1. Germline-derived CDR1 and CDR2 are SGHVS and FQNEAQ. The CDR3 runs to 17 residues. V shed 1 base, J shed 6 bases, and the junction held 9 bases outside the gene matches. Written as DNA, the CDR3 is TGTGCCAGCAGCTTAGTGACAGGGACACTAACTAATTCACCCCTCCACTTT. Amino acid sequence: CASSLVTGTLTNSPLHF.

Turning to this clone: The sample holds other DNA sequences that translate to the same CDR3. The chain employs TRBV27 and TRBJ2-1; 11 bases are a match to TRBD2. CDR1 is MNHEY, CDR2 SMNVEV, per germline (reference sequence). The V and J ends lost 5 bases and 0 bases, in that order; junction bases with no gene match: 3. This CDR3 has 16 residues. The DNA of the CDR3 is TGTGCCAGCAGTCTGGGGACTAGCGGCTCCTACAATGAGCAGTTCTTC. It codes for CASSLGTSGSYNEQFF.

The chain employs TRBV28 and TRBJ1-5; 7 bases line up with TRBD1. CDR3 length: 14 amino acids. V shed 1 base and J 7 bases; nucleotides not matched to a gene: 4. The germline V gene has CDR1 MDHEN and CDR2 SYDVKM. CDR3 region: CASSLYLQGQPQHF. CDR3 in DNA: TGTGCCAGCAGTTTATACTTACAGGGGCAGCCCCAGCATTTT.

This chain connects TRBV5-6 to TRBJ1-4; maybe TRBD1 (6 bases). V was trimmed by 4 bases and J by 6 bases, leaving 16 bases between them. Germline-derived CDR1 and CDR2 are SGHDT and YYEEEE. The length of the CDR3 is 15 residues. CDR3 bases: TGTGCCAGCAGCGAAACGACAGGATCCTATGAAAAACTGTTTTTT. Amino acid sequence: CASSETTGSYEKLFF.

V usage is TRBV4-2 and J usage is TRBJ1-2, with D possibly matching TRBD1 (6 bases). There are 16 residues in the CDR3. Germline V CDR1 and CDR2: LGHNA, YNFKEQ. V lost 0 bases to trimming and J lost 5 bases, with 16 bases between them. For the CDR3, the DNA is TGTGCCAGCAGCCAAGACACGTCAGGGGAGTTGTATGGCTACACCTTC. It yields the protein CASSQDTSGELYGYTF.

J is TRBJ2-7 and V is TRBV5-6; 7 nucleotides align to TRBD1. V lost 0 bases and J lost 3; bases outside the gene matches: 3. The V gene's germline CDR1 is SGHDT and CDR2 YYEEEE. The CDR3 sequence is 14 residues long. The CDR3 coding sequence is TGTGCCAGCAGCTTGGCGGCAGGGGGCTACGAGCAGTACTTC. Translation gives CASSLAAGGYEQYF.

The CDR3 nucleotides are TGCACCACAGGGGGAGCGGGGACAGATACGCAGTATTTT. It codes for CTTGGAGTDTQYF. This chain links TRBV29-1 with TRBJ2-3; possible D gene TRBD1, 8 bases. This CDR3 is 13 amino acids long. Germline CDR1 is SQVTM and CDR2 is ANQGSEA.

This sequence joins TRBV4-1 and TRBJ2-5, with 7 bases lining up with TRBD2. This CDR3 is 15 amino acids long. V gave up 4 bases and J gave up 2 bases; unmatched junction bases: 7. Germline V gene lookup returns CDR1 MGHRA and CDR2 YSYEKL. DNA for the CDR3: TGCGCCAGCAGCCCGGGGGGACGATGGCAAGAGACCCAGTACTTC. Translated, it gives CASSPGGRWQETQYF.

The chain combines TRBV19 with TRBJ1-2, with 7 bases aligning to TRBD1. With 6 bases clipped from V and 7 bases from J, the junction kept 8 bases outside the gene matches. CDR1 LNHDA and CDR2 SQIVND come from the germline V gene (reference sequence). This CDR3 has 13 residues. The CDR3 nucleotides are TGTGCCAGTAGGAATAGAGGGGGCGGTGGCTACACCTTC. It yields the protein CASRNRGGGGYTF.

The chain combines TRBV7-6 with TRBJ2-2; 11 bases agree with TRBD2. Germline CDR1 reads SGHVS; CDR2 reads FNYEAQ. This CDR3 is 17 amino acids long. With V trimmed by 6 bases and J by 7 bases, 13 bases remained unmatched. CDR3 protein: CASSLQTSGNVNGELFF. DNA of the CDR3: TGTGCCAGCAGTCTTCAGACTAGCGGGAACGTAAACGGGGAGCTGTTTTTT.

J is TRBJ2-2 and V is TRBV7-3; TRBD2 might be the D (6 bases). With 5 bases removed from V and 7 bases from J, the gap between germline ends came to 17 bases. CDR3 length equals 15 residues. Germline CDR1 reads SGHTA; CDR2 reads FQGTGA. Written as DNA, the CDR3 is TGTGCCAGCAGCCCCAGGAGGGGAGTACGCGGGGAGCTGTTTTTT. It yields the protein CASSPRRGVRGELFF. The whole variable domain, remainder taken from reference TRBV7-3 and TRBJ2-2, is GAGVSQTPSNKVTEKGKYVELRCDPISGHTALYWYRQSLGQGPEFLIYFQGTGAADDSGLPNDRFFAVRPEGSVSTLKIQRTERGDSAVYLCASSPRRGVRGELFFGEGSRLTVL.

This clone was seen only a few times. V and J are TRBV2 and TRBJ1-4; D is uncertain. Trimming took 6 bases from V and 7 from J, leaving 18 bases between them. The germline gives CDR1 SNHLY, CDR2 FYNNEI. The CDR3 is made up of 15 amino acids. In DNA form, the CDR3 reads TGTGCCAGCAGGAAACGTGAGGCAAGAGGTGAAAAACTGTTTTTT. It translates to CASRKREARGEKLFF.

V gene TRBV6-5 combines with J gene TRBJ2-6; D is uncertain. The CDR3 runs 14 residues. Trimming cost V 4 bases and J 0 bases, with 4 bases left between them. CDR1 MNHEY and CDR2 SVGAGI come from the germline V gene. The CDR3 spells CASSFVSGANVLTF. The DNA of the CDR3 is TGTGCCAGCAGTTTCGTCTCTGGGGCCAACGTCCTGACTTTC.